This TCR beta chain was captured by sequencing in a study of blood T cell repertoires in COVID-19. Study background: Samples of COVID-19 (acute and convalescent) were obtained from the United States, Italy and Spain. In each case, the material was cDNA or gDNA derived from T cells, B-cell-depleted T cells, or PBMCs.

V shed 6 bases and J shed 4 bases, with 17 bases lying between them. The CDR3 is 14 amino acids. Germline V gives CDR1 SGHKS, CDR2 YYEKEE (reference sequence). The Seattle site enrolled patients during active infection and followed them longitudinally. Per the original data handling: Estimates of nucleated cell counts were drawn from the amplification of reference gene primers. Assay used: immunoSEQ multiplex PCR; TCRdb lists only in-frame clones, some missing. For V, J and clone size, that table is used; D and trimming come from the DNA. Among about 200,000 clones, roughly three quarters were seen once, and the ten largest hold around 5.9%.

The sample taken for sequencing was peripheral blood. This clonotype was obtained from a woman aged 40 to 50 with COVID-19, enrolled during active disease. The chain couples TRBV5-5 to TRBJ2-7; D may be TRBD1 (6 bases). The CDR3 here is CASNPGHPKYEQYF. In nucleotides, the CDR3 is TGTGCCAGCAACCCGGGACATCCCAAATACGAGCAGTACTTC.